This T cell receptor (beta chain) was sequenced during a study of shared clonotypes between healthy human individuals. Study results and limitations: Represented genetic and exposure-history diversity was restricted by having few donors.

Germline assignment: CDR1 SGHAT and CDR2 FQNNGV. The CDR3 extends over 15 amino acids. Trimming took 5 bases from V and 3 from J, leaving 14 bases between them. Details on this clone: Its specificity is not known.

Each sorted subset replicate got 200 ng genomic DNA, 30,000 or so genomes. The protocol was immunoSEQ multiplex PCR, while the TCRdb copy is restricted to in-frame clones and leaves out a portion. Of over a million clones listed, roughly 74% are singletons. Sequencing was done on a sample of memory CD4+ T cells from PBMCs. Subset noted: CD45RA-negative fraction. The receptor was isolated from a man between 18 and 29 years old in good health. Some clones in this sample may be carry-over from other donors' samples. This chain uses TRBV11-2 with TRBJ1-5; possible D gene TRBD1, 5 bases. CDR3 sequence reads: CASSVKAGDNQPQHF. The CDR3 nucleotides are TGTGCCAGCAGCGTAAAGGCGGGGGACAATCAGCCCCAGCATTTT.